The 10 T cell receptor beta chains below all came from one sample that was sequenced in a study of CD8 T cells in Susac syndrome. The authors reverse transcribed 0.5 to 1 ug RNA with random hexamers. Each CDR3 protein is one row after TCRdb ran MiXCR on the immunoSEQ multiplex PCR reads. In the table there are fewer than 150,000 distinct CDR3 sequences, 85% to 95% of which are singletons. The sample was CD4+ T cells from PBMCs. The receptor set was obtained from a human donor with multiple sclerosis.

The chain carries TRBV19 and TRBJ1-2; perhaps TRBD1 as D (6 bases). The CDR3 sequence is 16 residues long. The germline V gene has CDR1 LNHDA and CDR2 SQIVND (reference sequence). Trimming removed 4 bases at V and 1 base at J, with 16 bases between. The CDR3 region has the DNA TGTGCCAGTAGTAAGGGGCGGACAGATTATAACTATGGCTACACCTTC. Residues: CASSKGRTDYNYGYTF.

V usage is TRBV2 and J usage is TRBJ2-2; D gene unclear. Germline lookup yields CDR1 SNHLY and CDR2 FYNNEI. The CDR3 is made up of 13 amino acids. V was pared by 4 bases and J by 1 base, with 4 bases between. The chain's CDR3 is CASSGRNTGELFF. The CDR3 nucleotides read TGTGCCAGCAGTGGACGGAACACCGGGGAGCTGTTTTTT.

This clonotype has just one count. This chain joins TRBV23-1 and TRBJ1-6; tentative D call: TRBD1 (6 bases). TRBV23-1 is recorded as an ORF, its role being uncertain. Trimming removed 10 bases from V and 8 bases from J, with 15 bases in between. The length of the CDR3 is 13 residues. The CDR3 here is CATHRRGDSPLHF. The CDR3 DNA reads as TGCGCCACCCACCGTAGGGGGGATTCACCCCTCCACTTT.

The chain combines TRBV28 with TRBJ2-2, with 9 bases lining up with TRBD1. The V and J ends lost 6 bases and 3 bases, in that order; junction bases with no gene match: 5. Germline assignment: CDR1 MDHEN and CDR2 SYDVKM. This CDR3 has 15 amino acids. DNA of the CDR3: TGTGCCAGCAGCGGGGGACAGGGTCACACCGGGGAGCTGTTTTTT. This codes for CASSGGQGHTGELFF. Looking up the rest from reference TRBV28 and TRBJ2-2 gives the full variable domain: DVKVTQSSRYLVKRTGEKVFLECVQDMDHENMFWYRQDPGLGLRLIYFSYDVKMKEKGDIPEGYSVSREKKERFSLILESASTNQTSMYLCASSGGQGHTGELFFGEGSRLTVL.

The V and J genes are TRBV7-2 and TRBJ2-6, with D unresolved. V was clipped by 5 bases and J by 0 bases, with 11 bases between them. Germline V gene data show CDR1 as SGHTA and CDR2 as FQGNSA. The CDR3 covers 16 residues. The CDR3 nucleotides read TGTGCCAGCAGCCCCGACGGCATCTCTGGGGCCAACGTCCTGACTTTC. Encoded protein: CASSPDGISGANVLTF.

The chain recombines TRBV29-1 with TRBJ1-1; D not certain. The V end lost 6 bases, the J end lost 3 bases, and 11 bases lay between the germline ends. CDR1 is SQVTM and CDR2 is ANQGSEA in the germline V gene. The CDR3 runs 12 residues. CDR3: CSVSRRHTEAFF. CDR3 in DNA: TGCAGCGTGAGCCGTAGGCACACTGAAGCTTTCTTT.

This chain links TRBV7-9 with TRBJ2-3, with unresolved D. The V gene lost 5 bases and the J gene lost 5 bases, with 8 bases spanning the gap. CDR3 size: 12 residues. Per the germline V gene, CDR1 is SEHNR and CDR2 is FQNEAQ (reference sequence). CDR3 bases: TGTGCCAGCAGCCCAACTAAAGATACGCAGTATTTT. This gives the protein CASSPTKDTQYF.

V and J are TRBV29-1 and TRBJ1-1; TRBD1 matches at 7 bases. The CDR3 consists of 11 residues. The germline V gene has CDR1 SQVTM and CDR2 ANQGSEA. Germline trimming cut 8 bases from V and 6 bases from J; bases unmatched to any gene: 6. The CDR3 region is CSYRDSSEAFF. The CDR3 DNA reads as TGCAGCTACCGGGACAGCTCTGAAGCTTTCTTT.

In DNA, the CDR3 is TGTGCCAGTTCGGACAGGGGGGGAGCTAATGAAAAACTGTTTTTT. Translating it yields CASSDRGGANEKLFF. The chain is built from TRBV19 and TRBJ1-4; TRBD1 aligns across 10 bases. Germline values: CDR1 LNHDA, CDR2 SQIVND (reference sequence). J gave up 3 bases and V 8 bases, and 6 bases lay outside the gene matches. The length of the CDR3 is 15 residues.

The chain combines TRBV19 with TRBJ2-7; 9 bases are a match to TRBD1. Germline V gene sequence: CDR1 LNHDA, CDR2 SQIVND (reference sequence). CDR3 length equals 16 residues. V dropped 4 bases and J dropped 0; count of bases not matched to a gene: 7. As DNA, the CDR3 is TGTGCCAGTAGTAAATACCCGGGACAGGGCTCCTACGAGCAGTACTTC. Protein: CASSKYPGQGSYEQYF. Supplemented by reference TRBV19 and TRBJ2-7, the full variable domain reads DGGITQSPKYLFRKEGQNVTLSCEQNLNHDAMYWYRQDPGQGLRLIYYSQIVNDFQKGDIAEGYSVSREKKESFPLTVTSAQKNPTAFYLCASSKYPGQGSYEQYFGPGTRLTVT.